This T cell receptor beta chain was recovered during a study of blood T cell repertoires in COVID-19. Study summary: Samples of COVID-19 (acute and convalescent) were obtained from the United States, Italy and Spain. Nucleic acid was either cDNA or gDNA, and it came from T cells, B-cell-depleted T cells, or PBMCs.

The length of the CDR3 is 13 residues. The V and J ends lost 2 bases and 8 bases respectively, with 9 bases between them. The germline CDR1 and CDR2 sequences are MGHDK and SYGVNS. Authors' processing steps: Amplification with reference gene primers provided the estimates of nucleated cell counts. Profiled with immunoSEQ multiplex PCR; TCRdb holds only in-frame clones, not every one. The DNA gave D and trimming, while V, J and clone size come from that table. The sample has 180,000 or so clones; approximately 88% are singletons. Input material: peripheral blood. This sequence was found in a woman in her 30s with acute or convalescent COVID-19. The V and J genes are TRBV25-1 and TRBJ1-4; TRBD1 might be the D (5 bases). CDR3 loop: CASSELQDEKLFF. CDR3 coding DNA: TGTGCCAGCAGTGAACTACAGGACGAAAAACTGTTTTTT.